The next 24 T cell receptor beta chains were all read from a single sample in a study of cytomegalovirus exposure and HLA in healthy donors. The PCR used 60 Vbeta and 13 Jbeta primers. Sequencing used immunoSEQ multiplex PCR; TCRdb keeps in-frame clones, though not all of them. The sample consists of fewer than 110,000 clones, 76% of them appearing once. Input material: PBMCs. The receptors originated from a woman under 30 in good health and CMV-seropositive.

The gene calls are TRBV14 and TRBJ2-3; D is ambiguous. There are 14 residues in the CDR3. The V gene's germline CDR1 is SGHDN and CDR2 FVKESK. The ends were cut back, 2 bases at V and 2 bases at J, with 8 bases in the middle. CDR3 bases: TGTGCCAGCAGCCAAAATCAGGTCACAGATACGCAGTATTTT. This encodes CASSQNQVTDTQYF.

The CDR3 loop reads CASSWGRDLYNEQFF. The DNA for the CDR3 is TGTGCCAGCAGTTGGGGCCGGGACTTATACAATGAGCAGTTCTTC. The chain carries TRBV6-5 and TRBJ2-1, with D perhaps matching TRBD2 (6 bases). V was pared by 4 bases and J by 4 bases, with 14 bases between. This CDR3 has 15 residues. The V gene's germline CDR1 is MNHEY and CDR2 SVGAGI.

This clone was counted only a few times. This chain links TRBV19 with TRBJ1-2; TRBD1 aligns across 7 bases. CDR3 length: 14 amino acids. The V gene's germline CDR1 is LNHDA and CDR2 SQIVND (reference sequence). The junction had 4 bases not matched to a gene; V was cut back by 2 bases and J by 4 bases. The CDR3 spells CASSITGQIYGYTF. CDR3 DNA sequence: TGTGCCAGTAGTATAACGGGACAGATCTATGGCTACACCTTC.

The V call is TRBV6-1, the J call TRBJ1-1; no firm D call. The V end lost 5 bases, the J end lost 4 bases, and 14 bases lay between the germline ends. CDR1 is MNHNS, CDR2 SASEGT, per germline. The CDR3 has 14 amino acids. The CDR3 DNA sequence: TGTGCCAGCAGTAACAGTTGGGCCGGCACTGAAGCTTTCTTT. Its translation is CASSNSWAGTEAFF.

This clone has only a few counts. This sequence joins TRBV6-4 and TRBJ2-1; 11 bases map to TRBD2. The CDR3 sequence is 16 residues long. The germline V gene has CDR1 MRHNA and CDR2 SNTAGT. The trim removed 3 bases at V and 1 base at J, leaving 2 bases unmatched. In DNA, the CDR3 is TGTGCCAGCAGTGAGCTAGCGGGGGGTTCCTACAATGAGCAGTTCTTC. This codes for CASSELAGGSYNEQFF.

This chain links TRBV6-4 with TRBJ2-1, with a tentative D call TRBD2 (5 bases). Germline V lookup: CDR1 MRHNA, CDR2 SNTAGT. Trimming pared 2 bases from V and 7 bases from J, leaving 9 bases between. The CDR3 length is 13 residues. CDR3 coding DNA: TGTGCCAGCAGTGACGGACTCCTAAATGAGCAGTTCTTC. Translated: CASSDGLLNEQFF.

The V and J genes are TRBV5-1 and TRBJ1-3, with D perhaps matching TRBD1 (5 bases). The CDR3 runs 14 residues. From germline, CDR1 is SGHRS and CDR2 YFSETQ. Trimming took 6 bases from V and 1 from J, leaving 11 bases between them. The DNA for the CDR3 is TGCGCCAGCACGGCAACAGGATCTGGAAACACCATATATTTT. This translates into CASTATGSGNTIYF.

This clone was detected only a few times. The CDR3 sequence is CASSSGLAGAFEQYF. CDR3 bases: TGCGCCAGCAGCTCCGGACTAGCGGGAGCCTTCGAGCAGTACTTC. This chain connects TRBV5-1 to TRBJ2-7, with TRBD2 identical over 13 bases. V shed 3 bases, J shed 6 bases, and the junction held 6 bases outside the gene matches. The CDR3 runs 15 residues. The germline gives CDR1 SGHRS, CDR2 YFSETQ.

The chain links TRBV5-1 to TRBJ2-3, with 8 bases aligning to TRBD1. V lost 3 bases and J lost 6; bases outside the gene matches: 3. Germline V gene sequence: CDR1 SGHRS, CDR2 YFSETQ. The CDR3 sequence is 13 residues long. The CDR3: CASSYQGADTQYF. The CDR3 DNA sequence: TGCGCCAGCAGCTACCAGGGGGCGGATACGCAGTATTTT.

This clone was observed a few times. This chain connects TRBV30 to TRBJ1-2; TRBD1 matches 7 bases. This CDR3 comprises 12 residues. Germline lookup yields CDR1 GTSNPN and CDR2 SVGIG (reference sequence). The CDR3 sequence: CAEGQHFNGYTF. CDR3 coding DNA: TGTGCAGAGGGACAGCATTTCAATGGCTACACCTTC.

This clone turned up a few times. CDR3 DNA sequence: TGTGCCAGCAGCGTAGTTCCACTACCCCATGCGGAGCAGTTCTTC. Its translation: CASSVVPLPHAEQFF. This chain joins TRBV9 and TRBJ2-1; D not resolved. Germline V gene lookup returns CDR1 SGDLS and CDR2 YYNGEE. V was cut by 0 bases and J by 10 bases, with 17 bases left in between. The CDR3 consists of 15 residues.

CDR3 coding DNA: TGCGCCAGCAGCCAACGGACAGGGGGCATGGAAAAACTGTTTTTT. Protein: CASSQRTGGMEKLFF. This chain joins TRBV4-1 and TRBJ1-4; TRBD1 agrees at 11 bases. V shed 2 bases and J 8 bases; nucleotides not matched to a gene: 4. There are 15 residues in the CDR3. Germline CDR1 MGHRA, CDR2 YSYEKL.

The chain recombines TRBV7-9 with TRBJ2-2, with TRBD1 matching over 8 bases. CDR1 and CDR2 from the germline V gene are SEHNR and FQNEAQ (reference sequence). After removal of 0 bases from V and 7 bases from J, the junction contained 13 bases not matched to a gene. The CDR3 runs 18 residues. The CDR3 nucleotides read TGTGCCAGCAGCTTAGCCGTCGGACAGGGACGGCATAACGGGGAGCTGTTTTTT. As protein: CASSLAVGQGRHNGELFF.

This chain uses TRBV30 with TRBJ2-1, with unresolved D. The CDR3 loop spans 14 amino acids. Deletions cut 2 bases from V and 5 bases from J, with 13 bases between. Germline CDR1 and CDR2: GTSNPN and SVGIG (reference sequence). The CDR3 DNA follows: TGTGCCTGGAGTTTTCATCTGGCCCACAATGAGCAGTTCTTC. Its protein is CAWSFHLAHNEQFF.

The chain carries TRBV6-9 and TRBJ1-2; D possibly corresponds to TRBD1 (6 bases). The V gene lost 4 bases and the J gene lost 2 bases, with 11 bases spanning the gap. In germline, CDR1 is MNHGY, CDR2 SVAAGI. The CDR3 is 14 amino acids. The CDR3 DNA follows: TGTGCCAGCAGTTCCGTACAGGGAAACTATGGCTACACCTTC. This translates into CASSSVQGNYGYTF.

This chain joins TRBV21-1 and TRBJ2-2; the table's D call, TRBD2, was not checked against the DNA. TRBV21-1 is an annotated pseudogene. The CDR3 contains 17 residues. Here the CDR3 DNA reads TGTGCCAGCCCGGGACTAGCGGGGGGGTTGAACACCGGGGAGCTGTTTTTT. Its translation is CASPGLAGGLNTGELFF.

The chain links TRBV6-1 to TRBJ2-7; possibly TRBD1 for D (7 bases). The CDR3 sequence is 16 residues long. The V and J ends lost 4 bases and 4 bases respectively, with 20 bases between them. Germline V gene lookup returns CDR1 MNHNS and CDR2 SASEGT. Written as DNA, the CDR3 is TGTGCCAGCAGTGGGGGAGGTTGGCAGGGGGGATACGAGCAGTACTTC. Translation: CASSGGGWQGGYEQYF.

The chain recombines TRBV6-6 with TRBJ1-6; 7 bases are a match to TRBD1. The CDR3 covers 14 residues. Germline CDR1 reads MNHNY; CDR2 reads SVGAGI (reference sequence). Trimming at V came to 5 bases and at J to 7 bases, leaving 5 bases not matched to a gene. The CDR3 sequence is CASSTTGMNSPLHF. The CDR3 coding sequence is TGTGCCAGCAGTACGACAGGGATGAATTCACCCCTCCACTTT.

The chain recombines TRBV5-6 with TRBJ2-6; maybe TRBD1 (6 bases). In germline, CDR1 is SGHDT, CDR2 YYEEEE. V dropped 0 bases and J dropped 3 bases, with 13 bases sitting between them. The CDR3 is made up of 17 amino acids. CDR3 sequence reads: CASSLEQGINGANVLTF. CDR3 in DNA: TGTGCCAGCAGCTTGGAACAGGGAATTAATGGGGCCAACGTCCTGACTTTC.

The V and J genes are TRBV5-1 and TRBJ2-1, with D tentatively TRBD1 (6 bases). The CDR3 is 13 amino acids. V lost 1 base, J lost 5 bases, and 7 bases lay in between. Germline V gene sequence: CDR1 SGHRS, CDR2 YFSETQ. CDR3 residues: CASSLTGHNEQFF. CDR3 DNA: TGCGCCAGCAGCTTGACAGGGCACAATGAGCAGTTCTTC.

CDR3 nucleotides: TGTGCCAGCACGGTAACGGCAGGGGGCAATGAAAAACTGTTTTTT. Encoded protein: CASTVTAGGNEKLFF. The chain joins TRBV28 to TRBJ1-4; TRBD1 matches at 8 bases. Trimming at V came to 7 bases and at J to 5 bases, leaving 9 bases not matched to a gene. Germline CDR1 is MDHEN and CDR2 is SYDVKM. The CDR3 sequence is 15 residues long.

The chain is built from TRBV27 and TRBJ2-7; D might be TRBD1 (6 bases). Trimming took 2 bases from V and 4 from J, leaving 9 bases between them. The V gene's germline CDR1 is MNHEY and CDR2 SMNVEV (reference sequence). This CDR3 is 13 amino acids long. CDR3 sequence reads: CASSLDRTYEQYF. CDR3 DNA: TGTGCCAGCAGTTTAGACAGGACGTACGAGCAGTACTTC.

The rearrangement joins TRBV30 to TRBJ1-2; 8 bases agree with TRBD1. The V and J ends lost 1 base and 7 bases, in that order; junction bases with no gene match: 8. This CDR3 contains 14 residues. The germline CDR1 and CDR2 sequences are GTSNPN and SVGIG (reference sequence). CDR3 in DNA: TGTGCCTGGAGTGCTTTAACCGGGACAGGTGGCTACACCTTC. Amino acids: CAWSALTGTGGYTF.

The chain links TRBV10-3 to TRBJ1-2; 11 nucleotides agree with TRBD1. Germline lookup yields CDR1 ENHRY and CDR2 SYGVKD. Trimming removed 6 bases from V and 0 bases from J; junction bases left unmatched: 3. CDR3 length equals 15 residues. In nucleotides, the CDR3 is TGTGCCATCAGGGGACAGGGGGGTACTAACTATGGCTACACCTTC. It encodes CAIRGQGGTNYGYTF.